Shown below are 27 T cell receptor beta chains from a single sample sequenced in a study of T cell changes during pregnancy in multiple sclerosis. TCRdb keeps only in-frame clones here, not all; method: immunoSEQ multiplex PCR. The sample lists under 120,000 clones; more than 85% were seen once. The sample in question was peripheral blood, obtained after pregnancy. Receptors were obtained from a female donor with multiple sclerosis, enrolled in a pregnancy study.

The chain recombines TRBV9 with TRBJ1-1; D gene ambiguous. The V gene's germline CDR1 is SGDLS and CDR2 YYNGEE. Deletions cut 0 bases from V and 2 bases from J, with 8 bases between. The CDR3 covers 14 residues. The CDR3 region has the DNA TGTGCCAGCAGCGTAGACAGAATTAACACTGAAGCTTTCTTT. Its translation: CASSVDRINTEAFF. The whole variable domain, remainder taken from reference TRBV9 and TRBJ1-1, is DSGVTQTPKHLITATGQRVTLRCSPRSGDLSVYWYQQSLDQGLQFLIQYYNGEERAKGNILERFSAQQFPDLHSELNLSSLELGDSALYFCASSVDRINTEAFFGQGTRLTVV.

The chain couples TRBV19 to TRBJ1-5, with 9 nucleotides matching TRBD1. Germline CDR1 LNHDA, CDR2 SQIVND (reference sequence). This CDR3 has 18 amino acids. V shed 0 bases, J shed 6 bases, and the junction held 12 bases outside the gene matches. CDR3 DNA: TGTGCCAGTAGTATAGATCGTGGGACAGGGATAGTTGGTCAGCCCCAGCATTTT. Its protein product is CASSIDRGTGIVGQPQHF.

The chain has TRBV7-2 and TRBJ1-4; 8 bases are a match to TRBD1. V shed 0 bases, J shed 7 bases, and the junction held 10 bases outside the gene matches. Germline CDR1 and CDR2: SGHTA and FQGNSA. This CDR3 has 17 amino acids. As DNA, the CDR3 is TGTGCCAGCAGCTTAGCGACCCGACAGGGGAAGGGTGAAAAACTGTTTTTT. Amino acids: CASSLATRQGKGEKLFF.

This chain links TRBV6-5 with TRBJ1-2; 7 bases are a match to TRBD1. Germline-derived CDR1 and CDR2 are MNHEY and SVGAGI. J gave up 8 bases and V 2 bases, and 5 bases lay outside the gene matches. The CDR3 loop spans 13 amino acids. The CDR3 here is CASSYQGVGGYTF. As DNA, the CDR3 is TGTGCCAGCAGTTACCAGGGGGTGGGGGGCTACACCTTC.

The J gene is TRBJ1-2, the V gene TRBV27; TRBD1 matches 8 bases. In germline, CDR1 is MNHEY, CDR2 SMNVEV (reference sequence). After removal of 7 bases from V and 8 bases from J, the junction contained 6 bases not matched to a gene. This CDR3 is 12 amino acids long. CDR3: CASTTGARGYTF. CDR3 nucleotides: TGTGCCAGCACGACAGGGGCTCGCGGCTACACCTTC.

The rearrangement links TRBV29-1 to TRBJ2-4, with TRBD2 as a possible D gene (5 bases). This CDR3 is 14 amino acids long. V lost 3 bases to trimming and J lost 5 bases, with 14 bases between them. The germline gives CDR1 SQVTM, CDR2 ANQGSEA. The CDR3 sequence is CSVDPGGSQNIQYF. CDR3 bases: TGCAGCGTTGACCCTGGAGGCAGCCAAAACATTCAGTACTTC.

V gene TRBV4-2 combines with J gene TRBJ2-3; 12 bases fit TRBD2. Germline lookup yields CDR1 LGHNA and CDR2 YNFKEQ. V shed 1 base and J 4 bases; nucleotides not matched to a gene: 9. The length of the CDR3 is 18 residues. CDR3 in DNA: TGTGCCAGCAGCCAAGCCCCCACTAGCGGGGGGACTCCAGATACGCAGTATTTT. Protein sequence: CASSQAPTSGGTPDTQYF.

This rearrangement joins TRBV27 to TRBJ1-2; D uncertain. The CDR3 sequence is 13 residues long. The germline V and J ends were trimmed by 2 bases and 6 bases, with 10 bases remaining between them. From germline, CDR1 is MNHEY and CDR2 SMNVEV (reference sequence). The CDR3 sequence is CASSLGEGNGYTF. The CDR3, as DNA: TGTGCCAGCAGTTTAGGGGAGGGAAATGGCTACACCTTC.

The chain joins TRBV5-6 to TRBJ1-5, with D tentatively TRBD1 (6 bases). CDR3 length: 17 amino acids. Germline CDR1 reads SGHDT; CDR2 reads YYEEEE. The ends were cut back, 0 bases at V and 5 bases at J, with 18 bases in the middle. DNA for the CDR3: TGTGCCAGCAGCTTGGGCGCGGGGGGCTCCTTACATCAGCCCCAGCATTTT. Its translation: CASSLGAGGSLHQPQHF.

CDR3 sequence reads: CASSQDASGNEQFF. CDR3 DNA: TGCGCCAGCAGCCAAGATGCTAGCGGGAATGAGCAGTTCTTC. The gene calls are TRBV4-1 and TRBJ2-1, with 8 bases identical to TRBD2. With V trimmed by 0 bases and J by 7 bases, 2 bases remained unmatched. CDR1 is MGHRA and CDR2 is YSYEKL in the germline V gene. The CDR3 loop spans 14 amino acids.

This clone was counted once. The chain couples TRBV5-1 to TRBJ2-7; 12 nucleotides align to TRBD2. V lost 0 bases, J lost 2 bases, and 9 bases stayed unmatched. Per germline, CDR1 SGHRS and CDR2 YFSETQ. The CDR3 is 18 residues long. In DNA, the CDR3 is TGCGCCAGCAGCTTGGGTGGTTGGGGACTAGCGGGCACCTACGAGCAGTACTTC. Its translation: CASSLGGWGLAGTYEQYF.

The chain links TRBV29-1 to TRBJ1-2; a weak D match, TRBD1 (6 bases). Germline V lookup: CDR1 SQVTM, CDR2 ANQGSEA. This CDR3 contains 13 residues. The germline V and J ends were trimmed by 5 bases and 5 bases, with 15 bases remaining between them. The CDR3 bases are TGCAGCGTTATCTCAGGGGCTTCGTATGGCTACACCTTC. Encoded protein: CSVISGASYGYTF. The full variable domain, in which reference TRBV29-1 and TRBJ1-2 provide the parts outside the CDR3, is SAVISQKPSRDICQRGTSLTIQCQVDSQVTMMFWYRQQPGQSLTLIATANQGSEATYESGFVIDKFPISRPNLTFSTLTVSNMSPEDSSIYLCSVISGASYGYTFGSGTRLTVV.

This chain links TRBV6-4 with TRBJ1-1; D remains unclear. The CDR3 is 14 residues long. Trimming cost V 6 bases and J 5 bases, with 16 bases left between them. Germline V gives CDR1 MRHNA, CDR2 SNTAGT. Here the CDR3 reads CASSPAGWGTEAFF. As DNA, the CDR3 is TGTGCCAGCAGCCCCGCGGGGTGGGGAACTGAAGCTTTCTTT.

CDR3 sequence (DNA): TGTGCCAGCAGCTCGTCCGGGACAGGGGACACTGAAGCTTTCTTT. Encoded protein: CASSSSGTGDTEAFF. The chain recombines TRBV7-6 with TRBJ1-1; 10 bases align to TRBD1. In germline, CDR1 is SGHVS, CDR2 FNYEAQ. With V trimmed by 4 bases and J by 3 bases, 5 bases remained unmatched. This CDR3 comprises 15 residues.

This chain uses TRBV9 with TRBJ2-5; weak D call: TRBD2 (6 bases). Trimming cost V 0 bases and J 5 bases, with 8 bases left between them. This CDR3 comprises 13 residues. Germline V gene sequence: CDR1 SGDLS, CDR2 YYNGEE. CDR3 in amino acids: CASSVGDSETQYF. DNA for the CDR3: TGTGCCAGCAGCGTAGGGGACTCGGAGACCCAGTACTTC.

CDR3 coding DNA: TGTGCCAGCTCCCCCCCCACCGCGTATGAGCAGTTCTTC. This translates into CASSPPTAYEQFF. The chain recombines TRBV18 with TRBJ2-1; no definite D call. This CDR3 comprises 13 residues. Per the germline V gene, CDR1 is KGHSH and CDR2 is LQKENI. V lost 6 bases and J 8 bases, leaving 14 bases between the germline ends.

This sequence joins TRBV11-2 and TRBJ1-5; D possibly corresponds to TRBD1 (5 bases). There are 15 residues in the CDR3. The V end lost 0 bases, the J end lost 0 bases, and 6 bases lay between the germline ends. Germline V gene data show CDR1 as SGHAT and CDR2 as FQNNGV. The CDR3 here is CASSLDGHSNQPQHF. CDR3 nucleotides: TGTGCCAGCAGCTTAGATGGACATAGCAATCAGCCCCAGCATTTT.

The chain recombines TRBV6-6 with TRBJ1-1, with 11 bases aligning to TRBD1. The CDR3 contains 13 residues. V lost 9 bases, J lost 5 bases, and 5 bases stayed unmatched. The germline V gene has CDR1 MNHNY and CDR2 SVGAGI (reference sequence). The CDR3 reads CASSDRGHTEAFF. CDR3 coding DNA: TGTGCCAGTTCGGACAGGGGGCATACTGAAGCTTTCTTT.

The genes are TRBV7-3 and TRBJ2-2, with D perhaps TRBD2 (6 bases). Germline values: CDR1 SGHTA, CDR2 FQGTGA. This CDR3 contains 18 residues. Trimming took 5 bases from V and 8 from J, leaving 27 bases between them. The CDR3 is CASSTLGYAGLAKGELFF. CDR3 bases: TGTGCCAGCAGCACCCTGGGATATGCGGGGTTAGCAAAAGGGGAGCTGTTTTTT.

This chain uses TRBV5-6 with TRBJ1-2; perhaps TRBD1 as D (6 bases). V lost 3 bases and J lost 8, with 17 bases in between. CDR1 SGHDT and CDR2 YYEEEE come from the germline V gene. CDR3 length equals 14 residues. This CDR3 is CASSSPGEYYGYTF. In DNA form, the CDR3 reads TGTGCCAGCAGCTCCCCAGGGGAATATTACGGCTACACCTTC.

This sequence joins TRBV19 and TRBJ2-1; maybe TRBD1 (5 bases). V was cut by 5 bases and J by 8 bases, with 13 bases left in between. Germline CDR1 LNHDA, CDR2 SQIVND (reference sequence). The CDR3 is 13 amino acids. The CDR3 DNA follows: TGTGCCAGTAGTCCGCCAGGGTTCCATGAGCAGTTCTTC. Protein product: CASSPPGFHEQFF.

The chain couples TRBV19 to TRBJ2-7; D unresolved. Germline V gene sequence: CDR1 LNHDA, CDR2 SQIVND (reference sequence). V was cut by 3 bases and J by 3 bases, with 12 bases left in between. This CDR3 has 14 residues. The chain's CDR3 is CASSIGSLFYEQYF. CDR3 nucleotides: TGTGCCAGTAGTATCGGGTCCTTATTCTACGAGCAGTACTTC.

This chain's CDR3 is CATSREILTGASSSPLHF. As DNA, the CDR3 is TGTGCCACCAGCAGAGAAATTCTGACAGGGGCGAGCAGTTCACCCCTCCACTTT. This sequence joins TRBV15 and TRBJ1-6; 8 nucleotides match TRBD1. Unmatched junction bases numbered 13, after V lost 0 bases and J lost 9 bases. Germline V gene data show CDR1 as LNHNV and CDR2 as YYDKDF (reference sequence). The CDR3 loop spans 18 amino acids.

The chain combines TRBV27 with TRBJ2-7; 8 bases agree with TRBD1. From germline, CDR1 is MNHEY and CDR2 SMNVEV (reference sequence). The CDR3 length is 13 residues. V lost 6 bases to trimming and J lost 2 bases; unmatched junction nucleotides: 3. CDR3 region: CASSRGLAYEQYF. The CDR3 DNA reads TGTGCCAGCAGCAGGGGGCTAGCCTACGAGCAGTACTTC.

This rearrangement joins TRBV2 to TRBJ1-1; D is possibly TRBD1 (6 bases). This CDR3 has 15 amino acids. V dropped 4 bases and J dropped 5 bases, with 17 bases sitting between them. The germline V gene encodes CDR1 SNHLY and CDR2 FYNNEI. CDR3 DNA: TGTGCCAGCAGTGGAGGTAGGCAGGGGAATACTGAAGCTTTCTTT. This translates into CASSGGRQGNTEAFF.

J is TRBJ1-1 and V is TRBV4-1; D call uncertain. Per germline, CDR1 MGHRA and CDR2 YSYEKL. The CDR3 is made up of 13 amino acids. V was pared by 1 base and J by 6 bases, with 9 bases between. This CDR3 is CASSQVRGSEAFF. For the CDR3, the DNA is TGCGCCAGCAGCCAAGTCCGGGGATCTGAAGCTTTCTTT.

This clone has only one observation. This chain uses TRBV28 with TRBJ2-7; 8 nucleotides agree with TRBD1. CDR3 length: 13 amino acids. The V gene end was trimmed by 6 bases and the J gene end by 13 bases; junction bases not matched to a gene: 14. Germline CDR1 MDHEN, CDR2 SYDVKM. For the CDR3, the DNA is TGTGCCAGCAGCCCCGCTCCAGACAGGGGTGGATACTTC. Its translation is CASSPAPDRGGYF.